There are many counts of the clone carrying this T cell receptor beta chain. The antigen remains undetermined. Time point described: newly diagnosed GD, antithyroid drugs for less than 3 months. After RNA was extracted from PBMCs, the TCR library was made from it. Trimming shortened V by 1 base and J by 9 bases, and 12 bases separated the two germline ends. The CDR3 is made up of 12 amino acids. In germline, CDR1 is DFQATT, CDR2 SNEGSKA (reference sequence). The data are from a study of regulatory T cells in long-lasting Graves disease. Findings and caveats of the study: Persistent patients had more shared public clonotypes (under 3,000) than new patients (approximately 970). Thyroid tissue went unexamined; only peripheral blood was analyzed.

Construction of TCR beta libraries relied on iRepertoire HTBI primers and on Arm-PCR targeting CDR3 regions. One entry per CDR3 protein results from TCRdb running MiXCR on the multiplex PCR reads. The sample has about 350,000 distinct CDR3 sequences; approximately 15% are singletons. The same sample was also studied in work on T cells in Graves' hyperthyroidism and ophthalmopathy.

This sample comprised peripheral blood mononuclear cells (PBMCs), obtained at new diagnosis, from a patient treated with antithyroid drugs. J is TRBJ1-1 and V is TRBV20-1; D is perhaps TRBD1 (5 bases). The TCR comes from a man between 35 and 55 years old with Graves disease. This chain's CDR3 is CSARGHRSQAFF. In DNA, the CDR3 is TGCAGTGCTAGAGGTCACAGGTCCCAAGCTTTCTTT.